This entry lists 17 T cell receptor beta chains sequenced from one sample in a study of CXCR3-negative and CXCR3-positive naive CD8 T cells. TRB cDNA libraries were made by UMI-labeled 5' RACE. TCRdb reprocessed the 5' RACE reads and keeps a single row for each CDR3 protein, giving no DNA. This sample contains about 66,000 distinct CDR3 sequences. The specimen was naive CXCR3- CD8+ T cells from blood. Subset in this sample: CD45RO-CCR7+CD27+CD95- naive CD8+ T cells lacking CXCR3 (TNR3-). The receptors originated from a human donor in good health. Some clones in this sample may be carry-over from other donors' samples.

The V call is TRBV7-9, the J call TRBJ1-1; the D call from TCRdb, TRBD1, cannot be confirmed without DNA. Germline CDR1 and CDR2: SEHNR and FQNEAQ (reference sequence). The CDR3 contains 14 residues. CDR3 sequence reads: CASPSRDRGGEAFF.

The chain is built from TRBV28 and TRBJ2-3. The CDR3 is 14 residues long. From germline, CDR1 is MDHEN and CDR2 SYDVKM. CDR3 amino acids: CASTLTFPTDTQYF. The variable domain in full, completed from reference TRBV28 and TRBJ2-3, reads DVKVTQSSRYLVKRTGEKVFLECVQDMDHENMFWYRQDPGLGLRLIYFSYDVKMKEKGDIPEGYSVSREKKERFSLILESASTNQTSMYLCASTLTFPTDTQYFGPGTRLTVL.

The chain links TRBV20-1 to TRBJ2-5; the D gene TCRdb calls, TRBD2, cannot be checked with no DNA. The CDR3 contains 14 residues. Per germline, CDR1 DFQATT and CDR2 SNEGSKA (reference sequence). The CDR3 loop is CSARGASGSETQYF.

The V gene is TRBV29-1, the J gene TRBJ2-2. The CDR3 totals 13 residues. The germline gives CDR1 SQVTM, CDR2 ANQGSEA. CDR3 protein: CSVEGSGTGELFF.

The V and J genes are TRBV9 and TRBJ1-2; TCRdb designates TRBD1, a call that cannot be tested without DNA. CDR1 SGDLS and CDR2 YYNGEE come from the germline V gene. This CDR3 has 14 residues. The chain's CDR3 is CASRSADREDGYTF. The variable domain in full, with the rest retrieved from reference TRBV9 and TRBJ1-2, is DSGVTQTPKHLITATGQRVTLRCSPRSGDLSVYWYQQSLDQGLQFLIQYYNGEERAKGNILERFSAQQFPDLHSELNLSSLELGDSALYFCASRSADREDGYTFGSGTRLTVV.

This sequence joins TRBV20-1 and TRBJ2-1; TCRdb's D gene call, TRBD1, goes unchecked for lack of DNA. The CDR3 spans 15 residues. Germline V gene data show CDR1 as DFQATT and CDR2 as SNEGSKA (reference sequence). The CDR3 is CSAPEAGRSYNEQFF.

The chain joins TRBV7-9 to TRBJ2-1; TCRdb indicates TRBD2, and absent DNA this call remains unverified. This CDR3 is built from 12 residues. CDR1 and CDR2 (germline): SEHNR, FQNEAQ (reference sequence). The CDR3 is CASSLGADEQFF.

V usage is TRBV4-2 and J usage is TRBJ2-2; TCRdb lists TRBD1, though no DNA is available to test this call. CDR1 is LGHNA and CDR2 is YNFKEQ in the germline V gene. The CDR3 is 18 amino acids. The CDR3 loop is CASSQEGQGVYHTGELFF.

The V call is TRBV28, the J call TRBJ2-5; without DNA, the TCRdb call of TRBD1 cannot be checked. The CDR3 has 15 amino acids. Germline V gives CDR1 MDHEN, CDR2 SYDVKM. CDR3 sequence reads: CASSLYWTEQETQYF.

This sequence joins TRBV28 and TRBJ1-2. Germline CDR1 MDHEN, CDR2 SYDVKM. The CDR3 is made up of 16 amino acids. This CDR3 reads CASSAYVGRVEYGYTF.

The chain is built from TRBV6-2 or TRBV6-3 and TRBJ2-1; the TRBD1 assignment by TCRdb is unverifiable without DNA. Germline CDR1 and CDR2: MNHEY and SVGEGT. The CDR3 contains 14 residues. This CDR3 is CASSSPGTDNEQFF.

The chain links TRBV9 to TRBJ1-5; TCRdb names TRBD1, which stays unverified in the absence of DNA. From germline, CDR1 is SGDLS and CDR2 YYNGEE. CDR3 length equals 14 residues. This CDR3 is CASSVGQENQPQHF.

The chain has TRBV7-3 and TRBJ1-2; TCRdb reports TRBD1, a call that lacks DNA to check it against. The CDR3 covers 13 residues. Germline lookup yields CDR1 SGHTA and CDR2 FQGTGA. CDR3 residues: CASSPGGTNGYTF. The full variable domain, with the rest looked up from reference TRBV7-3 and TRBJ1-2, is GAGVSQTPSNKVTEKGKYVELRCDPISGHTALYWYRQSLGQGPEFLIYFQGTGAADDSGLPNDRFFAVRPEGSVSTLKIQRTERGDSAVYLCASSPGGTNGYTFGSGTRLTVV.

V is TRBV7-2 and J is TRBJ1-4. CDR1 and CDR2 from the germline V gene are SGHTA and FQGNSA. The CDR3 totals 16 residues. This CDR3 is CASSLEMEGTNEKLFF.

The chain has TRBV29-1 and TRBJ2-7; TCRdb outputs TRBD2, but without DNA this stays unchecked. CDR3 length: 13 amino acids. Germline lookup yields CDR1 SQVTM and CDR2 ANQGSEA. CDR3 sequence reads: CSARTSGGYEQYF.

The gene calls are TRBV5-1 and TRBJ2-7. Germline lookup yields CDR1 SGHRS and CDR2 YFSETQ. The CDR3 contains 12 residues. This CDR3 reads CASSPDTYEQYF.

CDR3 amino acids: CASSVARAPGTPNTGELFF. The chain combines TRBV9 with TRBJ2-2. Germline loops: CDR1 SGDLS, CDR2 YYNGEE. The CDR3 is made up of 19 amino acids.